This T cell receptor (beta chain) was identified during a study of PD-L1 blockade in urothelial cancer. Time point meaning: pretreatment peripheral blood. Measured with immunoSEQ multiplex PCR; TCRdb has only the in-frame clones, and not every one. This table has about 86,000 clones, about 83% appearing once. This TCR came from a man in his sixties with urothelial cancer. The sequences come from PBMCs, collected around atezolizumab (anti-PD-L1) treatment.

The CDR3 loop reads CASSQEEGLAGNTGELFF. CDR3 DNA sequence: TGTGCCAGCAGCCAAGAGGAAGGTCTAGCGGGGAACACCGGGGAGCTGTTTTTT. This rearrangement joins TRBV4-2 to TRBJ2-2; 8 nucleotides agree with TRBD2. The CDR3 sequence is 18 residues long. Germline V CDR1 and CDR2: LGHNA, YNFKEQ. The V gene end was trimmed by 0 bases and the J gene end by 1 base; junction bases not matched to a gene: 7.